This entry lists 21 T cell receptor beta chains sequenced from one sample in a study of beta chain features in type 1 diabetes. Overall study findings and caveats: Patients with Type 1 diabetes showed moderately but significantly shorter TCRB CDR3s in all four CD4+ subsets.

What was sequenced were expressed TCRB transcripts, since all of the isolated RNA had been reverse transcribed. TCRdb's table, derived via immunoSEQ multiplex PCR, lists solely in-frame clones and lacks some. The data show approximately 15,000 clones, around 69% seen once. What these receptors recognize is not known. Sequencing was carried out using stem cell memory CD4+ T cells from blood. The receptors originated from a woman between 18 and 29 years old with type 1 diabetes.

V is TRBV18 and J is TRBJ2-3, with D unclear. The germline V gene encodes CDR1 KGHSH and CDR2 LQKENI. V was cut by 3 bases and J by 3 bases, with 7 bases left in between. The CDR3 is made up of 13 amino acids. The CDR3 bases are TGTGCCAGCTCACCCGGTGAGACAGATACGCAGTATTTT. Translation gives CASSPGETDTQYF.

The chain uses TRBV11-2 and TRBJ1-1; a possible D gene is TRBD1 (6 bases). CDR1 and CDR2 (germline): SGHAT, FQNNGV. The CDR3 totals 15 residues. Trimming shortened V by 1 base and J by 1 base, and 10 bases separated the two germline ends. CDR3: CASSLAGARNTEAFF. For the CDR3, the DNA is TGTGCCAGCAGCTTAGCAGGGGCCCGGAACACTGAAGCTTTCTTT. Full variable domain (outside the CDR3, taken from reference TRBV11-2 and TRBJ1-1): EAGVAQSPRYKIIEKRQSVAFWCNPISGHATLYWYQQILGQGPKLLIQFQNNGVVDDSQLPKDRFSAERLKGVDSTLKIQPAKLEDSAVYLCASSLAGARNTEAFFGQGTRLTVV.

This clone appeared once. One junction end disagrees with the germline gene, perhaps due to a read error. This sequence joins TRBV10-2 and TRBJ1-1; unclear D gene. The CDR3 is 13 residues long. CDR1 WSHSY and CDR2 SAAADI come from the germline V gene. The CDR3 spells CVSSWGRGTEAFF. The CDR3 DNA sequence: TGCGTCAGCTCTTGGGGTCGAGGGACTGAAGCTTTCTTT.

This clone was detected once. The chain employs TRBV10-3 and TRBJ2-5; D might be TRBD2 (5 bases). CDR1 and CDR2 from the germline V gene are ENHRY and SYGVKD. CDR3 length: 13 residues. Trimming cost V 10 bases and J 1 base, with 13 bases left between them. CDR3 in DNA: TGTGCCACCGGAGGTGGGATCCAAGAGACCCAGTACTTC. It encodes CATGGGIQETQYF.

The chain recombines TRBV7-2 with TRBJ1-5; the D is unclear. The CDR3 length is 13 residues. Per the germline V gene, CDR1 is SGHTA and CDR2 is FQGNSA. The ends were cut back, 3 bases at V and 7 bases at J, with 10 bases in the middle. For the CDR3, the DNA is TGTGCCAGCAGCTTTGTAGGCGGACAGCCCCAGCATTTT. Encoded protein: CASSFVGGQPQHF.

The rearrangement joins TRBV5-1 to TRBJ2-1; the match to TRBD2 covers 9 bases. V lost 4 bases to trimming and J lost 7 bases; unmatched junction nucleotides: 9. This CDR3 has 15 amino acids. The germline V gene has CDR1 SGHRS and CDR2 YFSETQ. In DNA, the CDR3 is TGCGCCAGCAGCAATAGCGGGAGCGTGCTGAATGAGCAGTTCTTC. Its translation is CASSNSGSVLNEQFF.

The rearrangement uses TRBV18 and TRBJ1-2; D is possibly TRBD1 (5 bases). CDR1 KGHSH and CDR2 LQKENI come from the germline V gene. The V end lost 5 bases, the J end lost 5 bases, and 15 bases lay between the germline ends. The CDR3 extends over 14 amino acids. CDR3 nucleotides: TGTGCCAGCTCAAAAATCAGGGATTCGTATGGCTACACCTTC. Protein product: CASSKIRDSYGYTF.

In nucleotides, the CDR3 is TGCGCCAGCAGCCTCGAGTCGAGGGATGAAAAACTGTTTTTT. Translated, it gives CASSLESRDEKLFF. The chain is built from TRBV4-1 and TRBJ1-4, with unresolved D. This CDR3 contains 14 residues. CDR1 and CDR2 from the germline V gene are MGHRA and YSYEKL. Between the trimmed V and J ends, which lost 4 bases and 6 bases, there was a span of 12 bases.

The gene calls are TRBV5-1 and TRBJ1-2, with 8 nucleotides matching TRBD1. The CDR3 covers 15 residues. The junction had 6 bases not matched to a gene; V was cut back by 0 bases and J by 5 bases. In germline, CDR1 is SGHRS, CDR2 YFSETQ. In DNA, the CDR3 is TGCGCCAGCAGCTTGGCCAGGGGGCTAATGTATGGCTACACCTTC. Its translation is CASSLARGLMYGYTF.

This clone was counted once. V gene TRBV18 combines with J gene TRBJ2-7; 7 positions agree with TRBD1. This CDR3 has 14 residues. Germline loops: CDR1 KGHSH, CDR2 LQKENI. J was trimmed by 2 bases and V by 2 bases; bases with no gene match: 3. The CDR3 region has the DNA TGTGCCAGCTCACCAAGGGACAGAGCCTACGAGCAGTACGTC. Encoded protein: CASSPRDRAYEQYV.

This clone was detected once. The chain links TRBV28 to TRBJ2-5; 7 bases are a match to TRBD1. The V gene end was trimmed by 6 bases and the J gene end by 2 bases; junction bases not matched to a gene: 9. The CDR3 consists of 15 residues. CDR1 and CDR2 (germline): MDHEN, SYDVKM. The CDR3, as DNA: TGTGCCAGCAGATCTCTACAGGGGCCGCAAGAGACCCAGTACTTC. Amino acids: CASRSLQGPQETQYF.

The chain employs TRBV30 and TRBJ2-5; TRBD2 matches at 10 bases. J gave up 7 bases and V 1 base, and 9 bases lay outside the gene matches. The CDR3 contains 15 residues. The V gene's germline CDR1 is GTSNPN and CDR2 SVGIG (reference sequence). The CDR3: CAWSAGTSVQRTQYF. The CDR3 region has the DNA TGTGCCTGGAGTGCCGGGACTAGCGTCCAGAGGACCCAGTACTTC.

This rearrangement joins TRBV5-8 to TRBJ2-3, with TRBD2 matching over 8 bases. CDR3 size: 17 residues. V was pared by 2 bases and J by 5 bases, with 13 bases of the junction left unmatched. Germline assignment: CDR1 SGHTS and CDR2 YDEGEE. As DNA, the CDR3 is TGTGCCAGCAGCTTTGTAGGGGCTAGCGGGTCGAGAGATACGCAGTATTTT. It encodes CASSFVGASGSRDTQYF.

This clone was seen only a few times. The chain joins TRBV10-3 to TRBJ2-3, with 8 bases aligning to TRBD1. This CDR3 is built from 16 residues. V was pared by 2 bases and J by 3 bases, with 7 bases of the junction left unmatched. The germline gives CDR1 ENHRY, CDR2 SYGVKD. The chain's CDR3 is CAISEAGQGGTDTQYF. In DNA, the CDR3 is TGTGCCATCAGTGAGGCAGGACAGGGCGGAACAGATACGCAGTATTTT.

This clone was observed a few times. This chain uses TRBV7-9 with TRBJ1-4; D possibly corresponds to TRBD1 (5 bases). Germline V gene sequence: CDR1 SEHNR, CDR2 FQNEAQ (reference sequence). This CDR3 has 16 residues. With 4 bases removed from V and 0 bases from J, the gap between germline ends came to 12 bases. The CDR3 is CASSYGTLTTNEKLFF. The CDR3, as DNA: TGTGCCAGCAGCTACGGGACTCTTACAACTAATGAAAAACTGTTTTTT.

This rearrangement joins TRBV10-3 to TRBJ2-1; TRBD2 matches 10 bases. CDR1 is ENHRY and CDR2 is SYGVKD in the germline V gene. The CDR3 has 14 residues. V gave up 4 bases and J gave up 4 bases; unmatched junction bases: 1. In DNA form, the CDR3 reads TGTGCCATCAGTGGGACTAGCGGATACAATGAGCAGTTCTTC. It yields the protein CAISGTSGYNEQFF.

In DNA, the CDR3 is TGCGCCAGCAGCCGTGACGGAGGAAGTGAAGCTTTCTTT. Its translation is CASSRDGGSEAFF. The chain recombines TRBV4-3 with TRBJ1-1, with D unclear. Germline V gene lookup returns CDR1 LGHNA and CDR2 YSLEER. Trimming stripped 4 bases from V and 7 bases from J, with 13 bases between. This CDR3 comprises 13 residues.

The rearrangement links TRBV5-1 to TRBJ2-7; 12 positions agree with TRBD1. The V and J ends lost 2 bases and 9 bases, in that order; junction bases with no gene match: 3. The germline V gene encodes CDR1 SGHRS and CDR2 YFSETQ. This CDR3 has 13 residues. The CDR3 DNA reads TGCGCCAGCAGCTTCGGGACAGGGGGCAGGCAGTACTTC. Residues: CASSFGTGGRQYF.

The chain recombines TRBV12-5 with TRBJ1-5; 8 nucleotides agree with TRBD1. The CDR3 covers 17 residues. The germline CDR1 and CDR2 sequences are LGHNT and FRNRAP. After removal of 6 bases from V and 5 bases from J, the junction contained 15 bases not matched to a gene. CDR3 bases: TGTGCTAGTGGCACGGCCCCGGGACAGGTATTAGATCAGCCCCAGCATTTT. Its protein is CASGTAPGQVLDQPQHF.

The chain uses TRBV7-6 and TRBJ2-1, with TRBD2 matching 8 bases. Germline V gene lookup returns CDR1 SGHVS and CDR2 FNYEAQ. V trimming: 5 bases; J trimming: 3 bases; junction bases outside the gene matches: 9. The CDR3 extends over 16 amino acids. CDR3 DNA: TGTGCCAGCAGCACCCCCCGGCTAGCGGGCTACAATGAGCAGTTCTTC. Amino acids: CASSTPRLAGYNEQFF.

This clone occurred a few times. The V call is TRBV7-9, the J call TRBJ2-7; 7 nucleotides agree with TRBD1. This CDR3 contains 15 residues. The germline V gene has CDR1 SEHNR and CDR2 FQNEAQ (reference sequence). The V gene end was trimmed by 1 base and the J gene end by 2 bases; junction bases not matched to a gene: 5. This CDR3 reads CASSLGRTGAYEQYF. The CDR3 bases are TGTGCCAGCAGCTTAGGCCGTACAGGGGCCTACGAGCAGTACTTC.